This T cell receptor beta chain is from a study of cytomegalovirus exposure and HLA in healthy donors. Across the whole study: About 84% of 300 to 450 genotyped donors fell in the Caucasian-associated ancestry cluster.

For this clone: Its antigen is not identified.

PCR employed 60 Vbeta and 13 Jbeta primers. TCRdb's copy holds only in-frame clones and misses some; the assay was immunoSEQ multiplex PCR. Of about 160,000 clones listed, approximately 80% are singletons. Study-wide findings and caveats: Specific recognition of CMV antigens was confirmed in vitro for three chains (all CMV-associated). Cytomegalovirus association was assigned to some 160 TCR beta chains.

From germline, CDR1 is LGHNA and CDR2 YSLEER. Trimming took off 4 bases at V and 6 bases at J, with 13 bases between the two ends. The CDR3 extends over 13 amino acids. The source is a woman aged 40 to 50 in good health and CMV-seropositive. The V and J genes are TRBV4-3 and TRBJ2-7; D ambiguous. Specimen: PBMCs. As DNA, the CDR3 is TGCGCCAGCAGCCGCCCTATCGGTGGCGAGCAGTACTTC. It specifies CASSRPIGGEQYF.